The table lists the clone carrying this TCR beta chain with many counts. Antigen unknown. Germline CDR1 and CDR2: SGHNT and YYREEE (reference sequence). Between the trimmed V and J ends, which lost 3 bases and 0 bases, there was a span of 10 bases. The CDR3 consists of 16 residues. These data originate in a study of cytomegalovirus exposure and HLA in healthy donors. Study results and limitations: The tendency of first-cohort TCR clusters to co-occur in the 120 or so validation repertoires was identified by a subsequent analysis.

Repertoires were generated with immunoSEQ multiplex PCR, while TCRdb's copy carries only in-frame clones and drops some. The sample carries over 150,000 clones, around 84% recorded once. Sequencing was done on a sample of PBMCs. The clonotype originates from a man between 18 and 35 years old in good health and CMV-seropositive. The rearrangement joins TRBV5-4 to TRBJ2-6, with D uncertain. The CDR3 region is CASSSSEISGANVLTF. Here the CDR3 DNA reads TGTGCCAGCAGCTCTTCGGAGATCTCTGGGGCCAACGTCCTGACTTTC.